This TCR beta chain was observed in a study of Ad26.COV2.S vaccination and SARS-CoV-2 variants. Across the whole study: Intramuscularly, Ad26.COV2.S was given either once or twice, 56 days apart.

Stated treatment: some 20 received Ad26.COV2.S at low or high dose, single or two shots; about five received placebo; per-sample allocation not given. Samples were taken on day 63 after the first vaccine or placebo injection. TCRdb's table, derived via immunoSEQ multiplex PCR, lists solely in-frame clones and lacks some. The repertoire consists of about 220,000 clones, with around 89% occurring once and the leading ten covering roughly 10%. Findings of the study overall: Once vaccination had occurred, spike-specific CD8+ and CD4+ T cell responses reportedly showed substantial breadth.

In germline, CDR1 is MDHEN, CDR2 SYDVKM. The length of the CDR3 is 16 residues. The V end was cut by 3 bases, the J end by 0 bases, with 12 bases between. As for this clone: Its antigen is not identified.

The source material was peripheral blood, sampled in a trial of Ad26.COV2.S vaccine versus placebo. The V and J genes are TRBV28 and TRBJ2-1; possible D gene TRBD2, 6 bases. The receptor was isolated from a person between 18 and 65 years old who received the Ad26.COV2.S COVID-19 vaccine or a placebo. The CDR3 spells CASSLSLASSYNEQFF. CDR3 in DNA: TGTGCCAGCAGTTTGTCCCTAGCGAGCTCCTACAATGAGCAGTTCTTC.